This T cell receptor (beta chain) emerged from a study of shared clonotypes between healthy human individuals. Trimming shortened V by 2 bases and J by 0 bases, and 10 bases separated the two germline ends. Germline lookup yields CDR1 MNHNY and CDR2 SVGAGI (reference sequence). This CDR3 contains 15 residues. The authors ran the assay at deep level. TCRdb keeps only in-frame clones here, not all; method: immunoSEQ multiplex PCR. Among roughly 1,600,000 clones, just under 99% were seen once, and the ten largest hold over 0.3%. As for this clone: Its target is unknown.

Findings and caveats of the study: The sharing of about 5% of naive CD4 clonotypes was seen across a handful of donors. Across subsets, estimated richness was generally greater for naive than for memory populations.

The receptor comes from a man under 40 in good health. The sample was naive CD4+ T cells sorted from blood. The subset: CD45RA+ positively selected. V and J are TRBV6-6 and TRBJ1-1; the D is unclear. The CDR3 sequence is CASSYGRQMNTEAFF. In nucleotides, the CDR3 is TGTGCCAGCAGTTACGGGCGGCAGATGAACACTGAAGCTTTCTTT.